The 14 T cell receptor beta chains below were found in one sample sequenced in a study of PD-1 blockade in classical Hodgkin lymphoma. All patients experienced relapse after autologous stem cell transplantation, and brentuximab vedotin exposure was variable. Measured with immunoSEQ multiplex PCR; TCRdb has only the in-frame clones, and not every one. Of 46,000 or so clones in the sample, around three quarters were seen once. The specimen comprised peripheral blood mononuclear cells (PBMCs), sampled before the second cycle of nivolumab. These receptors were taken from a human donor with classical Hodgkin lymphoma.

The chain joins TRBV5-4 to TRBJ2-7; D remains ambiguous. The V and J ends lost 0 bases and 4 bases respectively, with 8 bases between them. The CDR3 sequence is 13 residues long. Germline-derived CDR1 and CDR2 are SGHNT and YYREEE (reference sequence). As DNA, the CDR3 is TGTGCCAGCAGCTTGGATCCTGTATACGAGCAGTACTTC. Residues: CASSLDPVYEQYF.

Only one count was recorded for this clone. This sequence joins TRBV5-1 and TRBJ1-1; D remains unclear. Germline CDR1 reads SGHRS; CDR2 reads YFSETQ. V was clipped by 0 bases and J by 1 base, with 7 bases between them. This CDR3 is built from 14 residues. The CDR3 reads CASSLAGTNTEAFF. The CDR3 DNA follows: TGCGCCAGCAGCTTGGCCGGCACGAACACTGAAGCTTTCTTT.

The chain joins TRBV6-1 to TRBJ1-1; D is possibly TRBD1 (5 bases). The V end was cut by 8 bases, the J end by 5 bases, with 12 bases between. This CDR3 spans 12 amino acids. CDR1 is MNHNS, CDR2 SASEGT, per germline. CDR3 region: CASGRGWTEAFF. CDR3 sequence (DNA): TGTGCCAGCGGAAGGGGCTGGACTGAAGCTTTCTTT.

The chain links TRBV27 to TRBJ2-3; no firm D call. The V end lost 6 bases, the J end lost 2 bases, and 15 bases lay between the germline ends. The CDR3 length is 15 residues. Germline V gene lookup returns CDR1 MNHEY and CDR2 SMNVEV (reference sequence). The CDR3 bases are TGTGCCAGCAGCCCGCGGCGATCTACCACAGATACGCAGTATTTT. It specifies CASSPRRSTTDTQYF.

The gene calls are TRBV7-2 and TRBJ2-5; 7 bases are shared with TRBD1. After removal of 5 bases from V and 5 bases from J, the junction contained 8 bases not matched to a gene. Germline-derived CDR1 and CDR2 are SGHTA and FQGNSA. The CDR3 is 14 amino acids. The CDR3 loop reads CASSTDRVGETQYF. The DNA of the CDR3 is TGTGCCAGCAGCACAGACAGGGTAGGGGAGACCCAGTACTTC.

The chain combines TRBV4-1 with TRBJ2-5; D is unresolved. The germline gives CDR1 MGHRA, CDR2 YSYEKL. The V gene lost 0 bases and the J gene lost 5 bases, with 10 bases spanning the gap. This CDR3 is built from 14 residues. The DNA of the CDR3 is TGCGCCAGCAGCCAAGATTCAAGTAGTGAGACCCAGTACTTC. It yields the protein CASSQDSSSETQYF.

This clone was counted once. The V call is TRBV6-4, the J call TRBJ1-4, with 8 nucleotides matching TRBD1. The CDR3 has 15 residues. The trim removed 4 bases at V and 0 bases at J, leaving 1 base unmatched. Germline CDR1 reads MRHNA; CDR2 reads SNTAGT. Written as DNA, the CDR3 is TGTGCCAGCAGTGGGACAGGGACAACTAATGAAAAACTGTTTTTT. Residues: CASSGTGTTNEKLFF.

This chain links TRBV9 with TRBJ2-4; D not resolved. The ends were cut back, 0 bases at V and 7 bases at J, with 8 bases in the middle. The CDR3 spans 13 residues. Germline CDR1 reads SGDLS; CDR2 reads YYNGEE. Here the CDR3 reads CASSVDPTNIQYF. Written as DNA, the CDR3 is TGTGCCAGCAGCGTAGACCCGACCAACATTCAGTACTTC.

This clone was counted a single time. This chain joins TRBV2 and TRBJ2-5, with D possibly being TRBD1 or TRBD2 (7 bases each). Germline assignment: CDR1 SNHLY and CDR2 FYNNEI. V was shortened by 3 bases and J by 11 bases, with 13 bases between the two germline ends. CDR3 length equals 12 residues. The CDR3 DNA reads TGTGCCAGCAGTGAGGGAGGGGGCTCGCAGTACTTC. The encoded protein is CASSEGGGSQYF.

The chain employs TRBV2 and TRBJ1-5; no definite D call. CDR3 length: 15 amino acids. The ends were cut back, 4 bases at V and 2 bases at J, with 12 bases in the middle. Germline loops: CDR1 SNHLY, CDR2 FYNNEI. The CDR3 coding sequence is TGTGCCAGCAGTGTCGCGGGTTCTGGCAATCAGCCCCAGCATTTT. Residues: CASSVAGSGNQPQHF.

This clone occurred once. The chain couples TRBV19 to TRBJ1-2; 9 bases align to TRBD1. Losses at the gene ends were 7 bases for V and 4 bases for J; bases not matched to a gene: 4. CDR1 and CDR2 (germline): LNHDA, SQIVND (reference sequence). The CDR3 has 13 amino acids. The CDR3, as DNA: TGTGCCAGTACCACGGGACAGGGCTATGGCTACACCTTC. Its translation is CASTTGQGYGYTF.

V and J are TRBV6-6 and TRBJ1-2; no firm D call. CDR3 size: 14 residues. Germline values: CDR1 MNHNY, CDR2 SVGAGI (reference sequence). Trimming removed 9 bases from V and 0 bases from J, with 14 bases in between. The CDR3 region has the DNA TGTGCCAGTCAGAGTAAGGGCACTAACTATGGCTACACCTTC. Amino acid sequence: CASQSKGTNYGYTF.

V gene TRBV4-1 combines with J gene TRBJ2-1, with 12 nucleotides matching TRBD2. The CDR3 spans 19 residues. Unmatched junction bases numbered 15, after V lost 2 bases and J lost 7 bases. The germline CDR1 and CDR2 sequences are MGHRA and YSYEKL. The CDR3 loop reads CASSQSPVTSGRWWNEQFF. The CDR3 DNA is TGCGCCAGCAGCCAATCCCCCGTGACTAGCGGGAGATGGTGGAATGAGCAGTTCTTC.

The chain recombines TRBV7-8 with TRBJ1-2, with 9 bases matching TRBD1. Germline V lookup: CDR1 SGHVS, CDR2 FQNEAQ. CDR3 size: 13 residues. V gave up 5 bases and J gave up 9 bases; unmatched junction bases: 7. CDR3 sequence reads: CASSGDRAASYTF. The DNA for the CDR3 is TGTGCCAGCAGCGGGGACAGGGCAGCCAGCTACACCTTC.